This T cell receptor beta chain was obtained from a study of T-cell reconstitution after alpha-beta-depleted transplantation in children. Study findings and constraints: The study reportedly traced alpha-beta T cells about two months after transplant to several hundred expanded graft clones. For some patients, TCRbeta diversity was high at day 60 because of recipient T cells and thymic progenitors that survived. The main origin of T-cell counts and diversity one year after transplant was newly produced T cells.

In the case of this clonotype: Its antigen is still unknown.

This CDR3 has 12 amino acids. V gave up 6 bases and J gave up 0 bases, with 2 bases separating them. Germline lookup yields CDR1 MNHNY and CDR2 SVGAGI (reference sequence). The TCRbeta library was prepared with unique molecular identifiers. From the PCR reads, TCRdb called clonotypes with MiXCR, one entry per CDR3 protein. The sample consists of approximately 350,000 distinct CDR3 sequences, under 20% of them appearing once. The sample consisted of PBMCs, mostly from graft donor cells, taken 360 days after TCRalphabeta/CD19-depleted stem cell transplant. This clonotype was sampled from a male patient aged 2 to 9 who had a stem cell transplant for acute lymphoblastic leukemia, so the T cells may come from the graft donor. The chain combines TRBV6-6 with TRBJ2-2; D unresolved. CDR3 in amino acids: CASRTNTGELFF. The CDR3 DNA reads as TGTGCCAGCAGGACGAACACCGGGGAGCTGTTTTTT.